The 17 T cell receptor beta chains in this list originate from one sample, sequenced in a study of blood T cell repertoires in COVID-19. Sequencing was performed with immunoSEQ multiplex PCR; in TCRdb, only in-frame clones are kept and a portion is missing. This table holds around 110,000 clones, around nine tenths found once. Sequencing was done on a sample of peripheral blood. All receptors come from a middle-aged man with acute or convalescent COVID-19.

This clone is a singleton in its sample. This chain joins TRBV30 and TRBJ2-3; a weak D match, TRBD1 (5 bases). The CDR3 runs 11 residues. Trimming stripped 5 bases from V and 5 bases from J, with 8 bases between. Germline V gene sequence: CDR1 GTSNPN, CDR2 SVGIG (reference sequence). In nucleotides, the CDR3 is TGTGCCTGGCATACAGGAGATACGCAGTATTTT. Its translation: CAWHTGDTQYF. The full variable domain, in which reference TRBV30 and TRBJ2-3 provide the parts outside the CDR3, is SQTIHQWPATLVQPVGSPLSLECTVEGTSNPNLYWYRQAAGRGLQLLFYSVGIGQISSEVPQNLSASRPQDRQFILSSKKLLLSDSGFYLCAWHTGDTQYFGPGTRLTVL.

This rearrangement joins TRBV19 to TRBJ1-4; D is undetermined. Trimming took 9 bases from V and 5 from J, leaving 16 bases between them. Germline assignment: CDR1 LNHDA and CDR2 SQIVND (reference sequence). The CDR3 has 14 residues. The CDR3 loop is CASKPARGNEKLFF. The CDR3 coding sequence is TGTGCCAGCAAGCCGGCGCGAGGGAATGAAAAACTGTTTTTT. Variable domain in full (rest from reference TRBV19 and TRBJ1-4): DGGITQSPKYLFRKEGQNVTLSCEQNLNHDAMYWYRQDPGQGLRLIYYSQIVNDFQKGDIAEGYSVSREKKESFPLTVTSAQKNPTAFYLCASKPARGNEKLFFGSGTQLSVL.

The chain employs TRBV6-5 and TRBJ1-4, with a weak D call TRBD1 (5 bases). Germline CDR1 reads MNHEY; CDR2 reads SVGAGI. The CDR3 runs to 15 residues. V lost 6 bases and J lost 0, with 11 bases in between. The CDR3 protein is CASSPDRTTNEKLFF. CDR3 bases: TGTGCCAGCAGCCCAGACAGAACAACTAATGAAAAACTGTTTTTT.

V usage is TRBV7-9 and J usage is TRBJ1-2, with D perhaps TRBD1 (6 bases). Trimming took 3 bases from V and 5 from J, leaving 7 bases between them. Germline V gene lookup returns CDR1 SEHNR and CDR2 FQNEAQ (reference sequence). The CDR3 has 12 amino acids. The CDR3 here is CASSFGTYGYTF. CDR3 coding DNA: TGTGCCAGCAGCTTCGGGACATATGGCTACACCTTC.

This chain connects TRBV18 to TRBJ2-1, with TRBD1 identical over 8 bases. Germline V gene data show CDR1 as KGHSH and CDR2 as LQKENI. V shed 0 bases and J 4 bases; nucleotides not matched to a gene: 5. This CDR3 is built from 16 residues. This CDR3 reads CASSPPNRGSYNEQFF. CDR3 nucleotides: TGTGCCAGCTCACCACCGAACAGGGGGTCATACAATGAGCAGTTCTTC. The full variable domain, with the rest looked up from reference TRBV18 and TRBJ2-1, is NAGVMQNPRHLVRRRGQEARLRCSPMKGHSHVYWYRQLPEEGLKFMVYLQKENIIDESGMPKERFSAEFPKEGPSILRIQQVVRGDSAAYFCASSPPNRGSYNEQFFGPGTRLTVL.

The rearrangement links TRBV7-3 to TRBJ1-1, with a possible D match to TRBD1 (6 bases). Trimming removed 5 bases at V and 4 bases at J, with 11 bases between. This CDR3 is built from 13 residues. From germline, CDR1 is SGHTA and CDR2 FQGTGA. The CDR3 protein is CASSRGGGTEAFF. CDR3 sequence (DNA): TGTGCCAGCAGCCGGGGAGGGGGCACTGAAGCTTTCTTT.

In this sample, this clone turned up a few times. In DNA, the CDR3 is TGTGCCAGCAGCCTGACAGGGACCCTCAGCAATCAGCCCCAGCATTTT. Translating gives CASSLTGTLSNQPQHF. The rearrangement uses TRBV5-5 and TRBJ1-5; 7 bases agree with TRBD1. J gave up 1 base and V 4 bases, and 8 bases lay outside the gene matches. This CDR3 is 16 amino acids long. Germline-derived CDR1 and CDR2 are SGHKS and YYEKEE (reference sequence).

The chain uses TRBV5-1 and TRBJ2-7; D ambiguous. CDR3 length equals 12 residues. V was cut by 0 bases and J by 3 bases, with 4 bases left in between. Germline values: CDR1 SGHRS, CDR2 YFSETQ. Here the CDR3 reads CASSLDNYEQYF. DNA of the CDR3: TGCGCCAGCAGCTTGGACAACTACGAGCAGTACTTC.

The chain is built from TRBV11-2 and TRBJ1-1; TRBD1 aligns across 8 bases. This CDR3 comprises 14 residues. In germline, CDR1 is SGHAT, CDR2 FQNNGV. Unmatched junction bases numbered 4, after V lost 3 bases and J lost 4 bases. Here the CDR3 DNA reads TGTGCCAGCAGCTTCAACAGGGGGAGCACTGAAGCTTTCTTT. Translated: CASSFNRGSTEAFF.

This chain uses TRBV5-1 with TRBJ2-3, with D possibly matching TRBD1 (6 bases). This CDR3 comprises 17 residues. The V gene's germline CDR1 is SGHRS and CDR2 YFSETQ. Trimming removed 6 bases at V and 2 bases at J, with 22 bases between. CDR3 loop: CASMGLPGQGITDTQYF. The CDR3 DNA reads as TGCGCCAGCATGGGTTTGCCTGGGCAGGGGATCACAGATACGCAGTATTTT. The variable domain in full, with the rest retrieved from reference TRBV5-1 and TRBJ2-3, is KAGVTQTPRYLIKTRGQQVTLSCSPISGHRSVSWYQQTPGQGLQFLFEYFSETQRNKGNFPGRFSGRQFSNSRSEMNVSTLELGDSALYLCASMGLPGQGITDTQYFGPGTRLTVL.

The rearrangement uses TRBV5-1 and TRBJ2-7; tentatively, D is TRBD1 (5 bases). From germline, CDR1 is SGHRS and CDR2 YFSETQ. The CDR3 contains 15 residues. Trimming pared 2 bases from V and 0 bases from J, leaving 12 bases between. CDR3 DNA sequence: TGCGCCAGCAGCTTCGGAGCAGGGTCCTCCTACGAGCAGTACTTC. Amino acid sequence: CASSFGAGSSYEQYF. Filled out from reference TRBV5-1 and TRBJ2-7, the complete variable domain reads KAGVTQTPRYLIKTRGQQVTLSCSPISGHRSVSWYQQTPGQGLQFLFEYFSETQRNKGNFPGRFSGRQFSNSRSEMNVSTLELGDSALYLCASSFGAGSSYEQYFGPGTRLTVT.

This clone was picked up a small number of times. The chain recombines TRBV5-1 with TRBJ2-7, with TRBD2 matching 8 bases. After removal of 5 bases from V and 6 bases from J, the junction contained 10 bases not matched to a gene. Germline V gene data show CDR1 as SGHRS and CDR2 as YFSETQ. This CDR3 comprises 14 residues. CDR3 sequence reads: CASSLREGRGEQYF. CDR3 DNA sequence: TGCGCCAGCAGTTTACGGGAGGGCCGAGGCGAGCAGTACTTC. Full variable domain (remainder filled in from reference TRBV5-1 and TRBJ2-7): KAGVTQTPRYLIKTRGQQVTLSCSPISGHRSVSWYQQTPGQGLQFLFEYFSETQRNKGNFPGRFSGRQFSNSRSEMNVSTLELGDSALYLCASSLREGRGEQYFGPGTRLTVT.

This chain links TRBV7-9 with TRBJ2-7; TRBD2 aligns across 7 bases. The CDR3 runs to 17 residues. Losses at the gene ends were 3 bases for V and 6 bases for J; bases not matched to a gene: 17. Germline V lookup: CDR1 SEHNR, CDR2 FQNEAQ (reference sequence). The CDR3 DNA follows: TGTGCCAGCAGCTTTGTATTGAGTCCGGGAGGTCTTTCCGAGCAGTACTTC. Amino acid sequence: CASSFVLSPGGLSEQYF.

This rearrangement joins TRBV5-4 to TRBJ2-3; the D gene is possibly TRBD1 (6 bases). The CDR3 runs to 16 residues. V shed 3 bases and J shed 3 bases, with 17 bases lying between them. The germline CDR1 and CDR2 sequences are SGHNT and YYREEE (reference sequence). The CDR3 region is CASSSKTGGVTDTQYF. The CDR3 DNA sequence: TGTGCCAGCAGCTCTAAGACAGGAGGAGTAACAGATACGCAGTATTTT.

The chain joins TRBV30 to TRBJ2-7, with D maybe TRBD1 (5 bases). Germline CDR1 and CDR2: GTSNPN and SVGIG (reference sequence). The CDR3 has 14 residues. V was shortened by 2 bases and J by 7 bases, with 18 bases between the two germline ends. The CDR3 DNA reads as TGTGCCTGGAGTCCGGACAACCTCCTGGGTGAGCAGTACTTC. It specifies CAWSPDNLLGEQYF.

This rearrangement joins TRBV5-1 to TRBJ2-5, with 10 bases aligning to TRBD1. Germline V gives CDR1 SGHRS, CDR2 YFSETQ. V dropped 3 bases and J dropped 5; count of bases not matched to a gene: 10. CDR3 length: 16 amino acids. Here the CDR3 DNA reads TGCGCCAGCAGCTCGGGGGGACAGGGGATTGGGGAGACCCAGTACTTC. Amino acid sequence: CASSSGGQGIGETQYF.

V and J are TRBV5-8 and TRBJ2-5; 15 bases map to TRBD2. The germline V gene encodes CDR1 SGHTS and CDR2 YDEGEE. The CDR3 covers 16 residues. Trimming took 4 bases from V and 3 from J; bases not matched to a gene: 4. CDR3 loop: CASSQGTSGGKETQYF. The CDR3 DNA reads as TGTGCCAGCAGCCAAGGGACTAGCGGGGGGAAAGAGACCCAGTACTTC.